This T cell receptor (beta chain) was identified during a study of CD8 T cells in ankylosing spondylitis. Germline CDR1 is SGHRS and CDR2 is YFSETQ. The CDR3 spans 14 residues. Trimming took 3 bases from V and 6 from J; bases not matched to a gene: 6. The sample holds many counts of this clonotype. Each CDR3 protein is one row after TCRdb ran MiXCR on the 5' RACE reads. The table lists tens of thousands of distinct CDR3 sequences, about 5% of them singletons. This TCR came from a male donor with ankylosing spondylitis or in good health (not recorded which). Input material: blood, either unsorted or a sorted T cell fraction (not recorded which). The V call is TRBV5-1, the J call TRBJ2-1; 7 positions agree with TRBD1. CDR3 sequence reads: CASSSQDRLNEQFF. The CDR3 nucleotides read TGCGCCAGCAGCTCCCAGGACAGGCTCAATGAGCAGTTCTTC.